The 23 T cell receptor beta chains listed next were all sequenced from one sample in a study of T cell responses to AZD1222 COVID-19 vaccine. Assay: immunoSEQ multiplex PCR; the TCRdb copy retains only in-frame clones and omits some. The sample totals 150,000 or so clones; its top ten clones hold about 2%. Sequenced material: peripheral blood. The receptors were gathered from an adult in good health.

In DNA, the CDR3 is TGTGCCAGCAGTTACCATATCACCGGGGAGCTGTTTTTT. Its translation is CASSYHITGELFF. The chain recombines TRBV6-5 with TRBJ2-2; no clear D. This CDR3 spans 13 amino acids. In germline, CDR1 is MNHEY, CDR2 SVGAGI. Trimming removed 2 bases from V and 4 bases from J, with 5 bases in between.

CDR3 loop: CASSGGGLLGYTEAFF. The CDR3 DNA is TGTGCCAGCAGTGGGGGGGGCCTCTTAGGCTACACTGAAGCTTTCTTT. The V gene is TRBV2, the J gene TRBJ1-1; D is possibly TRBD1 (6 bases). Germline V lookup: CDR1 SNHLY, CDR2 FYNNEI. With 4 bases removed from V and 3 bases from J, the gap between germline ends came to 18 bases. CDR3 length equals 16 residues. The entire variable domain, with the rest obtained from reference TRBV2 and TRBJ1-1, is as follows: EPEVTQTPSHQVTQMGQEVILRCVPISNHLYFYWYRQILGQKVEFLVSFYNNEISEKSEIFDDQFSVERPDGSNFTLKIRSTKLEDSAMYFCASSGGGLLGYTEAFFGQGTRLTVV.

The chain employs TRBV7-2 and TRBJ1-5; maybe TRBD1 (5 bases). CDR1 SGHTA and CDR2 FQGNSA come from the germline V gene. Deletions cut 2 bases from V and 3 bases from J, with 14 bases between. CDR3 length: 16 residues. The CDR3 sequence is CASSLPADKDNQPQHF. In nucleotides, the CDR3 is TGTGCCAGCAGCTTACCGGCGGACAAAGACAATCAGCCCCAGCATTTT. Together with reference TRBV7-2 and TRBJ1-5, the CDR3 gives the full variable domain: GAGVSQSPSNKVTEKGKDVELRCDPISGHTALYWYRQSLGQGLEFLIYFQGNSAPDKSGLPSDRFSAERTGGSVSTLTIQRTQQEDSAVYLCASSLPADKDNQPQHFGDGTRLSIL.

The rearrangement uses TRBV4-3 and TRBJ2-5; no definite D call. The CDR3 is 14 amino acids. V was shortened by 0 bases and J by 2 bases, with 7 bases between the two germline ends. Germline-derived CDR1 and CDR2 are LGHNA and YSLEER. CDR3 nucleotide sequence: TGCGCCAGCAGCCAAGAACACACTCAAGAGACCCAGTACTTC. Protein sequence: CASSQEHTQETQYF.

The chain links TRBV7-8 to TRBJ1-2; 7 bases map to TRBD1. Unmatched junction bases numbered 3, after V lost 5 bases and J lost 3 bases. There are 13 residues in the CDR3. Germline lookup yields CDR1 SGHVS and CDR2 FQNEAQ. Here the CDR3 DNA reads TGTGCCAGCAGCCGAACAGGGGACTATGGCTACACCTTC. As protein: CASSRTGDYGYTF. The full variable domain, with the rest looked up from reference TRBV7-8 and TRBJ1-2, is GAGVSQSPRYKVAKRGQDVALRCDPISGHVSLFWYQQALGQGPEFLTYFQNEAQLDKSGLPSDRFFAERPEGSVSTLKIQRTQQEDSAVYLCASSRTGDYGYTFGSGTRLTVV.

V and J are TRBV6-5 and TRBJ2-1, with D perhaps matching TRBD1 (5 bases). Germline-derived CDR1 and CDR2 are MNHEY and SVGAGI. Trimming stripped 0 bases from V and 7 bases from J, with 7 bases between. This CDR3 has 13 residues. In nucleotides, the CDR3 is TGTGCCAGCAGTTACTCGGGGCGAAATGAGCAGTTCTTC. It encodes CASSYSGRNEQFF.

DNA of the CDR3: TGTGCCAGCAGCCCCCGTATAGGGTATCGGGGCTACACCTTC. Translation gives CASSPRIGYRGYTF. The chain links TRBV6-5 to TRBJ1-2; D gene ambiguous. The V end lost 6 bases, the J end lost 8 bases, and 19 bases lay between the germline ends. The CDR3 runs to 14 residues. Germline V gives CDR1 MNHEY, CDR2 SVGAGI.

The rearrangement joins TRBV4-3 to TRBJ1-4; no reliable D call. The CDR3 extends over 13 amino acids. V shed 0 bases and J shed 7 bases, with 6 bases lying between them. Germline V gene lookup returns CDR1 LGHNA and CDR2 YSLEER. DNA for the CDR3: TGCGCCAGCAGCCAAGATCGGAGTGAAAAACTGTTTTTT. Encoded protein: CASSQDRSEKLFF.

The CDR3 region is CASNGVSYEQYF. Here the CDR3 DNA reads TGTGCCAGCAACGGAGTATCCTACGAGCAGTACTTC. This chain joins TRBV6-5 and TRBJ2-7; D unresolved. Germline loops: CDR1 MNHEY, CDR2 SVGAGI. V gave up 7 bases and J gave up 1 base, with 8 bases separating them. The CDR3 extends over 12 amino acids.

As DNA, the CDR3 is TGTGCCAGCAACCGAGAGGGGGCTCGAGAGACCCAGTACTTC. This translates into CASNREGARETQYF. V and J are TRBV9 and TRBJ2-5; TRBD1 aligns across 7 bases. Germline V gives CDR1 SGDLS, CDR2 YYNGEE. This CDR3 has 14 residues. Unmatched junction bases numbered 9, after V lost 6 bases and J lost 4 bases.

This sequence joins TRBV5-1 and TRBJ2-1, with D possibly TRBD2 on 5 matching bases. Trimming shortened V by 0 bases and J by 7 bases, and 8 bases separated the two germline ends. Germline lookup yields CDR1 SGHRS and CDR2 YFSETQ. The CDR3 runs to 13 residues. The chain's CDR3 is CASSLARGNEQFF. In DNA form, the CDR3 reads TGCGCCAGCAGCTTGGCCCGAGGGAATGAGCAGTTCTTC.

The chain carries TRBV10-1 and TRBJ1-5; the D gene is possibly TRBD1 (5 bases). CDR1 and CDR2 (germline): WNHNN, SYGVQD (reference sequence). This CDR3 has 17 residues. The CDR3 bases are TGCGCAACGCGACCGCAGATTGGGACCTCATGGGGTCAGCCCCAGCATTTT. Amino acid sequence: CATRPQIGTSWGQPQHF.

CDR3 coding DNA: TGTGCCAGCAGGGTAACAGATACGCAGTATTTT. This codes for CASRVTDTQYF. This chain uses TRBV28 with TRBJ2-3, with D uncertain. The ends were cut back, 6 bases at V and 3 bases at J, with 4 bases in the middle. This CDR3 region has 11 residues. Germline V gene data show CDR1 as MDHEN and CDR2 as SYDVKM.

The V and J genes are TRBV7-8 and TRBJ2-7, with TRBD1 matching over 7 bases. The germline V gene has CDR1 SGHVS and CDR2 FQNEAQ. This CDR3 is 14 amino acids long. After removal of 1 base from V and 2 bases from J, the junction contained 2 bases not matched to a gene. The chain's CDR3 is CASSLGGQTYEQYF. CDR3 nucleotide sequence: TGTGCCAGCAGCTTAGGGGGACAGACCTACGAGCAGTACTTC.

The chain carries TRBV5-8 and TRBJ1-5, with 10 bases aligning to TRBD1. Losses at the gene ends were 3 bases for V and 0 bases for J; bases not matched to a gene: 3. CDR1 is SGHTS, CDR2 YDEGEE, per germline. The CDR3 is 16 amino acids. The CDR3 sequence: CASSSRDRGSNQPQHF. For the CDR3, the DNA is TGTGCCAGCAGCTCCCGGGACAGGGGTAGCAATCAGCCCCAGCATTTT.

V usage is TRBV2 and J usage is TRBJ1-5; D is possibly TRBD1 (6 bases). Germline V lookup: CDR1 SNHLY, CDR2 FYNNEI. Trimming pared 4 bases from V and 7 bases from J, leaving 14 bases between. This CDR3 comprises 14 residues. For the CDR3, the DNA is TGTGCCAGCAGTGGGGGACAACGCCGACAGCCCCAGCATTTT. Encoded protein: CASSGGQRRQPQHF.

This rearrangement joins TRBV3-1 (or the pseudogene TRBV3-2) to TRBJ1-2; D is perhaps TRBD1 (6 bases). Trimming cost V 6 bases and J 0 bases, with 8 bases left between them. The CDR3 runs 13 residues. Germline lookup yields CDR1 LGHDT and CDR2 YNNKEL (reference sequence). DNA of the CDR3: TGTGCCAGCAGACAGGGTTCTAACTATGGCTACACCTTC. The encoded protein is CASRQGSNYGYTF.

The gene calls are TRBV19 and TRBJ1-2, with 7 positions matching TRBD1. Germline V gene data show CDR1 as LNHDA and CDR2 as SQIVND (reference sequence). The V gene end was trimmed by 2 bases and the J gene end by 2 bases; junction bases not matched to a gene: 8. The CDR3 loop spans 16 amino acids. The CDR3 DNA sequence: TGTGCCAGTAGTATAAGCCCGACAGGGTTGAACTATGGCTACACCTTC. Its translation is CASSISPTGLNYGYTF.

The rearrangement links TRBV18 to TRBJ1-1; D is ambiguous. CDR1 is KGHSH, CDR2 LQKENI, per germline. The CDR3 length is 14 residues. Trimming shortened V by 4 bases and J by 0 bases, and 9 bases separated the two germline ends. The CDR3 reads CASSLSQMNTEAFF. The CDR3 DNA follows: TGTGCCAGCTCACTCTCCCAAATGAACACTGAAGCTTTCTTT.

The chain couples TRBV5-1 to TRBJ2-2; D uncertain. Trimming pared 4 bases from V and 5 bases from J, leaving 15 bases between. Germline V gives CDR1 SGHRS, CDR2 YFSETQ. CDR3 size: 15 residues. In DNA form, the CDR3 reads TGCGCCAGCAGCCGCGTCTACACCTCTACCGGGGAGCTGTTTTTT. Amino acid sequence: CASSRVYTSTGELFF.

The chain recombines TRBV10-3 with TRBJ2-7; D possibly corresponds to TRBD2 (5 bases). The V gene lost 2 bases and the J gene lost 7 bases, with 9 bases spanning the gap. This CDR3 spans 12 amino acids. Germline-derived CDR1 and CDR2 are ENHRY and SYGVKD. Here the CDR3 reads CAISEGGEEQYF. CDR3 nucleotide sequence: TGTGCCATCAGTGAGGGTGGGGAGGAGCAGTACTTC.

V is TRBV10-3 and J is TRBJ2-1, with 7 bases fitting TRBD1. Germline V gene sequence: CDR1 ENHRY, CDR2 SYGVKD. The length of the CDR3 is 17 residues. With V trimmed by 2 bases and J by 7 bases, 14 bases remained unmatched. The CDR3 region is CAISERIEGTVRNEQFF. The CDR3 nucleotides are TGTGCCATCAGTGAGCGAATAGAAGGGACAGTTAGGAATGAGCAGTTCTTC.

The V and J genes are TRBV18 and TRBJ2-5; TRBD1 agrees at 9 bases. The CDR3 has 14 amino acids. V lost 10 bases, J lost 4 bases, and 10 bases stayed unmatched. From germline, CDR1 is KGHSH and CDR2 LQKENI. CDR3 region: CATLGQGRGETQYF. The CDR3 region has the DNA TGTGCCACCTTGGGACAGGGAAGAGGAGAGACCCAGTACTTC.